This TCR beta chain came from a study of T cell responses to AZD1222 COVID-19 vaccine. Background on the study: Pooled together were second doses at about 4 or about 12 weeks.

This clone was observed a single time. Its matching antigen is unknown. TCRdb's copy holds only in-frame clones and misses some; the assay was immunoSEQ multiplex PCR. The sample holds around 170,000 clones, more than 85% seen once. General study findings and limits: Repertoires were obtained solely post-peak T cell response. Within unmutated variant regions lay the reported targets of nearly half of spike-specific TCRs. Most donors were white British, females outnumbered males, and clonal diversity was possibly underestimated.

The sequenced sample was peripheral blood, obtained on day 0 of AZD1222 vaccination. The TCR was taken from an adult in good health.

The CDR3 spells CASSWGGGTTDTQYF. The CDR3 DNA is TGTGCCAGTAGTTGGGGTGGGGGAACCACAGATACGCAGTATTTT. The chain has TRBV19 and TRBJ2-3; perhaps D is TRBD1 or TRBD2 (5 bases each). The CDR3 is 15 residues long. Per germline, CDR1 LNHDA and CDR2 SQIVND (reference sequence). The V end was cut by 5 bases, the J end by 2 bases, with 14 bases between.